The T cell receptor (beta chain) under discussion was sequenced for a study of blood T cell repertoires in COVID-19. TCRdb keeps only in-frame clones here, not all; method: immunoSEQ multiplex PCR. The sample lists 50,000 to 60,000 clones; roughly 80% were seen once. The J segment lost 6 bases and the V segment lost 3 bases, leaving 4 bases of the junction unmatched. The CDR3 has 13 residues. In germline, CDR1 is SGHNT, CDR2 YENEEA. The sample consisted of peripheral blood. The gene calls are TRBV11-3 and TRBJ2-7; 8 nucleotides match TRBD1. This sequence originates from a human donor in a cohort sampled during active or convalescent COVID-19. Written as DNA, the CDR3 is TGTGCCAGCAGCTTTGACAGGGGTGGCGAGCAGTACTTC. It encodes CASSFDRGGEQYF.